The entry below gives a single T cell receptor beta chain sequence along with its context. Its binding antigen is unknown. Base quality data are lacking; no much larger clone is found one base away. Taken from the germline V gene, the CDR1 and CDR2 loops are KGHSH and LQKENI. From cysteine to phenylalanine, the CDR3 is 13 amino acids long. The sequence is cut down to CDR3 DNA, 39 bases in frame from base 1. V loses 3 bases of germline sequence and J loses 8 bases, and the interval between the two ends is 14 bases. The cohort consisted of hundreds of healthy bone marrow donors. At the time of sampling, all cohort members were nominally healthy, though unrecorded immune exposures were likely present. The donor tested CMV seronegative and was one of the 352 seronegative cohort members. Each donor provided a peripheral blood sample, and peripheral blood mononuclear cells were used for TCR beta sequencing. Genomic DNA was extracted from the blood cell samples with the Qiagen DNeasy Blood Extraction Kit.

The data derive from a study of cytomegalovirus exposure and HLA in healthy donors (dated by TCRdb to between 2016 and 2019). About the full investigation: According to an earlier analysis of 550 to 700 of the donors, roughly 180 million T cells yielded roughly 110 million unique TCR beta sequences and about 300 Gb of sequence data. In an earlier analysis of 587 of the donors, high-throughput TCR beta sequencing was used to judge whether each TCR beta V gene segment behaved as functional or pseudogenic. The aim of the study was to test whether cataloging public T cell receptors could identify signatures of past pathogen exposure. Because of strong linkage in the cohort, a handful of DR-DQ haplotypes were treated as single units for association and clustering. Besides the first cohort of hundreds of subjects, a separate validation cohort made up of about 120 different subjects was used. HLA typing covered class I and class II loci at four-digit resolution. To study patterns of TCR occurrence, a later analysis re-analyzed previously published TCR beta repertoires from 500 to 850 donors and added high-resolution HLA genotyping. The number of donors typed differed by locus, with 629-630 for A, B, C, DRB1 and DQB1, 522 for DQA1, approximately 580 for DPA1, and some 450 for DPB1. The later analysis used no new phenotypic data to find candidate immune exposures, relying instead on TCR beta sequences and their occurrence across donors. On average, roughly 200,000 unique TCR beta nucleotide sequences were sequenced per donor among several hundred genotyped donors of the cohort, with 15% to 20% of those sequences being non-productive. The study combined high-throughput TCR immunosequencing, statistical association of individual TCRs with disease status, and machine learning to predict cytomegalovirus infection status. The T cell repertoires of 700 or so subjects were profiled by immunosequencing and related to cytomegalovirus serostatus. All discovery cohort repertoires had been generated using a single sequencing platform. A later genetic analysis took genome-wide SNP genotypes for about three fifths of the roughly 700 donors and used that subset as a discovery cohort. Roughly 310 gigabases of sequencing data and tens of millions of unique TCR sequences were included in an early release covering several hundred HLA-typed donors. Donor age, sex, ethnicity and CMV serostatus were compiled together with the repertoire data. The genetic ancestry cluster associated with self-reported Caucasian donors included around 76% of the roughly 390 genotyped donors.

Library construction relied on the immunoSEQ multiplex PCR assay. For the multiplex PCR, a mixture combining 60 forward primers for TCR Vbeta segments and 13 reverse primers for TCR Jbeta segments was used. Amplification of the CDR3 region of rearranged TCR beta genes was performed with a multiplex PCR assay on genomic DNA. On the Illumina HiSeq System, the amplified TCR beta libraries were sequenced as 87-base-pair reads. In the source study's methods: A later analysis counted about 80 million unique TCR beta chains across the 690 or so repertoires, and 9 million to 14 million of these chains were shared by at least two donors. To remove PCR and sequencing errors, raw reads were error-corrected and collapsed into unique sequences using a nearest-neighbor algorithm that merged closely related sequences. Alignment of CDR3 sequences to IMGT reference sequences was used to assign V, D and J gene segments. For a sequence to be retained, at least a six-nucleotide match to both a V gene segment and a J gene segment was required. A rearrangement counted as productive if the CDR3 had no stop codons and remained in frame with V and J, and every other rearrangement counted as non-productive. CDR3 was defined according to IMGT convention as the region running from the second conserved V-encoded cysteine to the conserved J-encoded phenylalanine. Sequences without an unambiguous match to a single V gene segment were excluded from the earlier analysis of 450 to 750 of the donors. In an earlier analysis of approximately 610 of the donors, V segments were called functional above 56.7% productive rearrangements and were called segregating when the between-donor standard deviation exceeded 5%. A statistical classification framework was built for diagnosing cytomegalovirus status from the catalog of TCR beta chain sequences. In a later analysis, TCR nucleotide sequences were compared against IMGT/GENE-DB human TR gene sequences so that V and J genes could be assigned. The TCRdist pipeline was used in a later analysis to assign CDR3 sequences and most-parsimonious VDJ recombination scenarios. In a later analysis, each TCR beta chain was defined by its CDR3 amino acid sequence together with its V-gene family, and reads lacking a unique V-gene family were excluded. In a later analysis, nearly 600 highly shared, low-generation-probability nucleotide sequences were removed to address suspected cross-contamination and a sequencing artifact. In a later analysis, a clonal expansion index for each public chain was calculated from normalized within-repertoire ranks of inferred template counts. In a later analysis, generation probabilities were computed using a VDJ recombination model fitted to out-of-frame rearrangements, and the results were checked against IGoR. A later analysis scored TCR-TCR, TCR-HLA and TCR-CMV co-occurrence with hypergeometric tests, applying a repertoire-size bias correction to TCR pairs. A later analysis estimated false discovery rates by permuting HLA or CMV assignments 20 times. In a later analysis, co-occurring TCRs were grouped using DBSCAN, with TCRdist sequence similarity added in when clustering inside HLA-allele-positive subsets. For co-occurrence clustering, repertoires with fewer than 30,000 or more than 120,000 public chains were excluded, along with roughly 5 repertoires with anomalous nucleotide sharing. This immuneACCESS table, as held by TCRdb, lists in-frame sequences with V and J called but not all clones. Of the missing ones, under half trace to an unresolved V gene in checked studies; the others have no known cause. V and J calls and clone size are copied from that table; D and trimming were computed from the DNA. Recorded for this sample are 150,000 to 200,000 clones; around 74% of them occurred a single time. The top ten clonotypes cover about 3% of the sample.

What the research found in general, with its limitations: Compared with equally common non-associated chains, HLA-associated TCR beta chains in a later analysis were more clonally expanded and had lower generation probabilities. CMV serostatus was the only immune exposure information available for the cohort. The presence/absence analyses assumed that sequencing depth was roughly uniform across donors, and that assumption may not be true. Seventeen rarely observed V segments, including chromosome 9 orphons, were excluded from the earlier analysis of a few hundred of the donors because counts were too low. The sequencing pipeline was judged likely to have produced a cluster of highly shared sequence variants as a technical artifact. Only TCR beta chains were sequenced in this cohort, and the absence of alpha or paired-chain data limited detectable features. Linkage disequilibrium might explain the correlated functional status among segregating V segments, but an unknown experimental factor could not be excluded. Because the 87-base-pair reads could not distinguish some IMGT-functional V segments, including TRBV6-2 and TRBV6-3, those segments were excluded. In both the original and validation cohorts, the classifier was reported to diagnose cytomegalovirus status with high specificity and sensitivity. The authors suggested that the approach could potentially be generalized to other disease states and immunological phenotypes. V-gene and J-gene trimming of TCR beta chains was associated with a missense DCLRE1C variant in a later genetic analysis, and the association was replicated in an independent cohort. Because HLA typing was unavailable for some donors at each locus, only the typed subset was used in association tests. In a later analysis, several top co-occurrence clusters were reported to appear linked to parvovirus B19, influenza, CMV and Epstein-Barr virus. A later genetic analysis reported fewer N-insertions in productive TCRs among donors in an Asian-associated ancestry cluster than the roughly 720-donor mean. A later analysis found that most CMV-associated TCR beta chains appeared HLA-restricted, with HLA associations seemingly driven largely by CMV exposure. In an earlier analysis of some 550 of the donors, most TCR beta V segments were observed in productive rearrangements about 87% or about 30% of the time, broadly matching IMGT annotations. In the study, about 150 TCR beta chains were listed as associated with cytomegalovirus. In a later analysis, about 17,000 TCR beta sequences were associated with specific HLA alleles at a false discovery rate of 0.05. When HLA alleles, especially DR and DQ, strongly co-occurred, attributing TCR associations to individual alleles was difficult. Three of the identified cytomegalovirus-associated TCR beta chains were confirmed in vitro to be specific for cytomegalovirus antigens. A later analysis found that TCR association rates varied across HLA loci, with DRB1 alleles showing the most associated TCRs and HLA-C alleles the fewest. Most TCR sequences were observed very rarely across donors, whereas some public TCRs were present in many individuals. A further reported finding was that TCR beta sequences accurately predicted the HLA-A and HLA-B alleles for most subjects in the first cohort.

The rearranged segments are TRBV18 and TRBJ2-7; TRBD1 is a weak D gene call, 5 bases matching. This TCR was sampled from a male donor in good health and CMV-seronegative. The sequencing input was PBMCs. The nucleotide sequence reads TGTGCCAGCTCACCCCAAAGGGGTAAACAGCAGTACTTC. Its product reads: CASSPQRGKQQYF. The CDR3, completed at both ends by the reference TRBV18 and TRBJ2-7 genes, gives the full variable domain NAGVMQNPRHLVRRRGQEARLRCSPMKGHSHVYWYRQLPEEGLKFMVYLQKENIIDESGMPKERFSAEFPKEGPSILRIQQVVRGDSAAYFCASSPQRGKQQYFGPGTRLTVT.